The entry below describes one T cell receptor beta chain. It was with 60 Vbeta and 13 Jbeta primers that the PCR ran. Some clones are missing from TCRdb's copy, which holds only in-frame ones; the method was immunoSEQ multiplex PCR. The repertoire holds roughly 130,000 clones, with 80% to 90% as singletons. The CDR3 covers 14 residues. V lost 6 bases, J lost 6 bases, and 8 bases stayed unmatched. Germline V gives CDR1 ENHRY, CDR2 SYGVKD. This specimen comes from a study of cytomegalovirus exposure and HLA in healthy donors. Source material: PBMCs. This rearrangement joins TRBV10-3 to TRBJ2-1; 7 nucleotides match TRBD1. The clonotype comes from a woman aged 18-30 years in good health and CMV-seropositive. The CDR3 sequence: CAIRDGTVGNEQFF. The CDR3 DNA is TGTGCCATCAGAGACGGGACAGTTGGCAATGAGCAGTTCTTC.